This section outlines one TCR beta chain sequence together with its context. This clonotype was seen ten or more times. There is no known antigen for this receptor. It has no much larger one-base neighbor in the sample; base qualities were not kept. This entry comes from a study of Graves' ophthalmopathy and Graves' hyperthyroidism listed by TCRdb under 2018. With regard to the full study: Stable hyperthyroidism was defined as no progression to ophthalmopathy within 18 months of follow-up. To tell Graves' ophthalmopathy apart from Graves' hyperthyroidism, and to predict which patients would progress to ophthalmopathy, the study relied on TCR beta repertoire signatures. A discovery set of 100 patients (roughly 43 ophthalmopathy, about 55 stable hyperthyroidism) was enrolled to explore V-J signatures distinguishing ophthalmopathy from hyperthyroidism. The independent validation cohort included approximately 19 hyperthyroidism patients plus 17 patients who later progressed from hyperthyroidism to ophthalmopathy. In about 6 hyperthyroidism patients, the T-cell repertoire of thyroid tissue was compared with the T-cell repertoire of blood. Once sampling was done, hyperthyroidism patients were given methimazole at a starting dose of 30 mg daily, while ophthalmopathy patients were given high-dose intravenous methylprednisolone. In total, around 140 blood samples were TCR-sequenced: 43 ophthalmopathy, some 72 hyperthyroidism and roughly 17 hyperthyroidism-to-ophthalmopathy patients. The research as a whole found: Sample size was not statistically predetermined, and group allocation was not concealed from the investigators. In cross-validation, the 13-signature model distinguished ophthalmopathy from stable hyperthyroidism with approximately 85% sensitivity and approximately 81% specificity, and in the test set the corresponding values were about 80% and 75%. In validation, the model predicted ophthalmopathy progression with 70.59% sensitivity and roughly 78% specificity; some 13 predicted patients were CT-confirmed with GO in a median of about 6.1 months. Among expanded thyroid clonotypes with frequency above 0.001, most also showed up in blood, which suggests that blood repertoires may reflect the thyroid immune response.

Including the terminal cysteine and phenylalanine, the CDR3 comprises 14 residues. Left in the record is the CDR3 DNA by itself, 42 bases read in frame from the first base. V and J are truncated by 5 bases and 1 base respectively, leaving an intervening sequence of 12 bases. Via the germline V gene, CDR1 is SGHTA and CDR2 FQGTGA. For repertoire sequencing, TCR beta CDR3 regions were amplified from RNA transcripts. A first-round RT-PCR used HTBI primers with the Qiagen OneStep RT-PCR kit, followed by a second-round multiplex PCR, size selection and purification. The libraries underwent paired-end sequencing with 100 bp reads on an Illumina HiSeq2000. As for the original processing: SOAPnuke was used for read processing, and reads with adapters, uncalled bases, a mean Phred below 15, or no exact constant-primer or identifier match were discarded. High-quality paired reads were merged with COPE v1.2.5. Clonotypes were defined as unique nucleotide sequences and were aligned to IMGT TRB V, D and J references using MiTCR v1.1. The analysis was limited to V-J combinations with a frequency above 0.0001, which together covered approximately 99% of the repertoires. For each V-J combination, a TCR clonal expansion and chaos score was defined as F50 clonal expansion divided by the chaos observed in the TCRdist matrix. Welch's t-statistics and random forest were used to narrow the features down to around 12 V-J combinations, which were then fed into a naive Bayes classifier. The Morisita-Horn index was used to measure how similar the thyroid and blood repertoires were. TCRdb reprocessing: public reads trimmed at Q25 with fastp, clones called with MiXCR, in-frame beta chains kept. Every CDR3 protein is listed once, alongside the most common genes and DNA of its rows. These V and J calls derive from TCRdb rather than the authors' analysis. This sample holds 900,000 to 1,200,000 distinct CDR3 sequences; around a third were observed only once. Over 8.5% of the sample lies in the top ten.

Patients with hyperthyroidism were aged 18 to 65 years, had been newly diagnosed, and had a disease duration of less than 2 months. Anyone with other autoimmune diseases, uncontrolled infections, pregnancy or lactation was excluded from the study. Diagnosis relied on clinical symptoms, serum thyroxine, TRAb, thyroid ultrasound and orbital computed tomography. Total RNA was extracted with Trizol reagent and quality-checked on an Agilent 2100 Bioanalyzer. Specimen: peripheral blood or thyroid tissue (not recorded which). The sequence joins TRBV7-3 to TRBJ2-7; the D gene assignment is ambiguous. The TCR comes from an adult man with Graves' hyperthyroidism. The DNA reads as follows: TGTGCCAGCAGCCCCAATGGCGGATCCTACGAGCAGTACTTC. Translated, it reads CASSPNGGSYEQYF.